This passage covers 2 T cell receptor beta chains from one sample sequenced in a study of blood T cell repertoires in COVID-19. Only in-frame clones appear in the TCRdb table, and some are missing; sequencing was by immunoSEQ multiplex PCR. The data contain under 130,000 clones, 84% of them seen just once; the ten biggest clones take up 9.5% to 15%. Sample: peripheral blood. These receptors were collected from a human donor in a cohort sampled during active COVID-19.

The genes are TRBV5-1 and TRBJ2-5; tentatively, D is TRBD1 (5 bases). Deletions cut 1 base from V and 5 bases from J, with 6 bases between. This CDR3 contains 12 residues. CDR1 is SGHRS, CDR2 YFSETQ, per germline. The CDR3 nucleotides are TGCGCCAGCAGCTTGCCAGGGGAGACCCAGTACTTC. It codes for CASSLPGETQYF.

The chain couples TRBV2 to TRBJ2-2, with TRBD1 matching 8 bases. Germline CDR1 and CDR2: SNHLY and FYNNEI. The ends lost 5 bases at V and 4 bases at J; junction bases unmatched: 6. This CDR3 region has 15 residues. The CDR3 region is CASSRQGRGTGELFF. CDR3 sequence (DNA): TGTGCCAGCAGTAGACAGGGGCGGGGCACCGGGGAGCTGTTTTTT.